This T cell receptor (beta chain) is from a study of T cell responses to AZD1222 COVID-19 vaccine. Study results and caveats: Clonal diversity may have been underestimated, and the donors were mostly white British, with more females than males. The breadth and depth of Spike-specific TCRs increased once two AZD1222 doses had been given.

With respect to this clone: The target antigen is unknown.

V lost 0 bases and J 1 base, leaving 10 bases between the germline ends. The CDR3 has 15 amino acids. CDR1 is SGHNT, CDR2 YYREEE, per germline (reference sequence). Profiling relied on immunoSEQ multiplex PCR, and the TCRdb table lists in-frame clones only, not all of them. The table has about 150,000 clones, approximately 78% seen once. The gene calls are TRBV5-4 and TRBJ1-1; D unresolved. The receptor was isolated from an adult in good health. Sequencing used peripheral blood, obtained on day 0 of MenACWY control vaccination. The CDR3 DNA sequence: TGTGCCAGCAGCTTGGTGCACCAGAGGAACACTGAAGCTTTCTTT. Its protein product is CASSLVHQRNTEAFF. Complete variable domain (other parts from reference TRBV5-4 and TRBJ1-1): ETGVTQSPTHLIKTRGQQVTLRCSSQSGHNTVSWYQQALGQGPQFIFQYYREEENGRGNFPPRFSGLQFPNYSSELNVNALELDDSALYLCASSLVHQRNTEAFFGQGTRLTVV.